The 9 T cell receptor beta chains given below trace back to one sample, sequenced in a study of T cell responses to AZD1222 COVID-19 vaccine. Sequencing was performed with immunoSEQ multiplex PCR; in TCRdb, only in-frame clones are kept and a portion is missing. The sample records fewer than 150,000 clones, about 89% being singletons. Source: peripheral blood, taken 28 days after the second AZD1222 dose. Source of these receptors: an adult who received the AZD1222 COVID-19 vaccine.

V gene TRBV7-8 combines with J gene TRBJ2-5, with 12 bases matching TRBD2. The CDR3 runs 15 residues. The germline CDR1 and CDR2 sequences are SGHVS and FQNEAQ. Germline trimming cut 5 bases from V and 8 bases from J; bases unmatched to any gene: 9. CDR3 sequence (DNA): TGTGCCAGCAGCAAGGGACTAGCGGGCTTTACCACCCAGTACTTC. This encodes CASSKGLAGFTTQYF.

V and J are TRBV27 and TRBJ1-6; 9 nucleotides match TRBD1. Germline CDR1 MNHEY, CDR2 SMNVEV (reference sequence). V lost 7 bases and J lost 7; bases outside the gene matches: 17. CDR3 size: 18 residues. CDR3 DNA: TGTGCCAGCACCTCACTCTACAGGGGGCGCGGACGAAATTCACCCCTCCACTTT. Translating it yields CASTSLYRGRGRNSPLHF.

V and J are TRBV19 and TRBJ2-3; D not resolved. Germline V gene lookup returns CDR1 LNHDA and CDR2 SQIVND (reference sequence). The CDR3 is 12 amino acids. The V end lost 4 bases, the J end lost 3 bases, and 5 bases lay between the germline ends. The CDR3 DNA reads as TGTGCCAGTAGTACACGGACAGATACGCAGTATTTT. Translated: CASSTRTDTQYF.

V usage is TRBV6-5 and J usage is TRBJ1-6, with D possibly being TRBD1 (5 bases). Germline V CDR1 and CDR2: MNHEY, SVGAGI. This CDR3 spans 14 amino acids. V shed 6 bases and J shed 8 bases, with 14 bases lying between them. CDR3 protein: CASSSRGRDSPLHF. In DNA form, the CDR3 reads TGTGCCAGCAGCAGCCGGGGGAGGGATTCACCCCTCCACTTT.

This clone has a handful of counts. V and J are TRBV27 and TRBJ2-7, with D unresolved. The length of the CDR3 is 12 residues. Germline-derived CDR1 and CDR2 are MNHEY and SMNVEV (reference sequence). V dropped 4 bases and J dropped 4 bases, with 8 bases sitting between them. CDR3 DNA sequence: TGTGCCAGCAGTTCCCCTCTTTACGAGCAGTACTTC. It is translated as CASSSPLYEQYF.

The chain combines TRBV7-6 with TRBJ1-6; TRBD1 matches 8 bases. Germline assignment: CDR1 SGHVS and CDR2 FNYEAQ. With 3 bases clipped from V and 8 bases from J, the junction kept 12 bases outside the gene matches. The CDR3 totals 17 residues. The CDR3 DNA sequence: TGTGCCAGCAGCTTGACCAGGGGGCCCAGCGCTTATTCACCCCTCCACTTT. This translates into CASSLTRGPSAYSPLHF.

The rearrangement links TRBV21-1 to TRBJ2-2; TRBD2 is taken as the D call from the table, unchecked against the DNA. TRBV21-1 is assigned pseudogene status. The CDR3 has 18 residues. This CDR3 is CASSPRGVKRECTGELFF. CDR3 in DNA: TGTGCCAGCAGCCCTCGCGGAGTAAAGCGGGAGTGCACCGGGGAGCTGTTTTTT.

The genes are TRBV15 and TRBJ1-1; D unclear. The germline V gene encodes CDR1 LNHNV and CDR2 YYDKDF (reference sequence). The CDR3 sequence is 15 residues long. Trimming took off 5 bases at V and 4 bases at J, with 17 bases between the two ends. The CDR3 is CATSPQSFEGTEAFF. CDR3 coding DNA: TGTGCCACCAGCCCACAGAGTTTCGAGGGCACTGAAGCTTTCTTT.

This clone was picked up a small number of times. The chain has TRBV20-1 and TRBJ2-2; 12 bases agree with TRBD2. The CDR3 is made up of 16 amino acids. The V gene's germline CDR1 is DFQATT and CDR2 SNEGSKA (reference sequence). With 3 bases clipped from V and 5 bases from J, the junction kept 7 bases outside the gene matches. The CDR3 here is CSASLGLAGGTGELFF. In DNA form, the CDR3 reads TGCAGTGCTAGTTTGGGACTAGCGGGTGGGACCGGGGAGCTGTTTTTT.